This paragraph reports one T cell receptor beta chain. The sample belongs to a study of blood T cell repertoires in COVID-19. Overall study: The cDNA or gDNA used as material had been derived from T cells, B-cell-depleted T cells, or PBMCs.

In the authors' workflow: Estimation of nucleated cell counts relied on the amplification of reference gene primers. Clones were sequenced by immunoSEQ multiplex PCR, and TCRdb holds only the in-frame ones, with some missing. V and J calls and clone size are as listed in that table; D and trimming were resolved from the DNA. The repertoire has around 15,000 clones, roughly 80% of them found once; the top ten carry over 15%. The V end was cut by 6 bases, the J end by 2 bases, with 9 bases between. Looked up from germline, CDR1 is SGHNT and CDR2 is YENEEA. The CDR3 covers 13 residues. The TCR was taken from a man aged 40-49 years with active or convalescent COVID-19. V usage is TRBV11-3 and J usage is TRBJ2-3; D gene unclear. Specimen: peripheral blood. CDR3 loop: CASSESATDTQYF. The CDR3 DNA reads as TGTGCCAGCAGTGAGTCCGCCACAGATACGCAGTATTTT.